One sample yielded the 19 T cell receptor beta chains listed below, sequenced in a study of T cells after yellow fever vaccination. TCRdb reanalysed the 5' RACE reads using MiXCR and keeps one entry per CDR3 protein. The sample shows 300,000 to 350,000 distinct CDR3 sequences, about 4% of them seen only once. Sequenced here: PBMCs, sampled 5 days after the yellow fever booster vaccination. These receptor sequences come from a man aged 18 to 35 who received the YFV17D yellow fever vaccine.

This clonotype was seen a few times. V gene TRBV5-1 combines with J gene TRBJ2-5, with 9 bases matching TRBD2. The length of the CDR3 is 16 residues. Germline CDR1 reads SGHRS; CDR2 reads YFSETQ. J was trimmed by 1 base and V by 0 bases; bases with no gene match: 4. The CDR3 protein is CASSLAQTSGQETQYF. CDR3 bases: TGCGCCAGCAGCTTGGCCCAGACTAGCGGCCAAGAGACCCAGTACTTC.

The CDR3 loop reads CASKRRESNQPQHF. CDR3 nucleotide sequence: TGTGCCAGCAAGAGAAGGGAAAGCAATCAGCCCCAGCATTTT. The V gene is TRBV6-1, the J gene TRBJ1-5, with unresolved D. Trimming took off 7 bases at V and 1 base at J, with 11 bases between the two ends. Germline loops: CDR1 MNHNS, CDR2 SASEGT. The CDR3 runs to 14 residues.

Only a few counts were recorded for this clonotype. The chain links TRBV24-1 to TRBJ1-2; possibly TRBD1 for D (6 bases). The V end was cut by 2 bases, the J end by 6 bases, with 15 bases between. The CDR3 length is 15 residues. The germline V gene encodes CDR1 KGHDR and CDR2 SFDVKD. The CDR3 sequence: CATSDWKQGGDGYTF. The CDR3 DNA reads TGTGCCACCAGTGATTGGAAACAGGGAGGTGATGGCTACACCTTC.

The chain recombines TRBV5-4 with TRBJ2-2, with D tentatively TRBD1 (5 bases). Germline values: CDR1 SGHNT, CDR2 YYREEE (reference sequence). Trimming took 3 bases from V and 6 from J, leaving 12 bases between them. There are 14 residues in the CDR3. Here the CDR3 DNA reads TGTGCCAGCAGCTCTCCAGGGCGGCCCGGGGAGCTGTTTTTT. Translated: CASSSPGRPGELFF.

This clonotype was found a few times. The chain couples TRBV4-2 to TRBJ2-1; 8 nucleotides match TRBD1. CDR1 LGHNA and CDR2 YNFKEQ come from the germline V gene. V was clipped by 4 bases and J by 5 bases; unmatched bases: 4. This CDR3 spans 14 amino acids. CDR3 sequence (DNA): TGTGCCAGCAGCCGCGACAGGGGACACAATGAGCAGTTCTTC. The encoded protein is CASSRDRGHNEQFF.

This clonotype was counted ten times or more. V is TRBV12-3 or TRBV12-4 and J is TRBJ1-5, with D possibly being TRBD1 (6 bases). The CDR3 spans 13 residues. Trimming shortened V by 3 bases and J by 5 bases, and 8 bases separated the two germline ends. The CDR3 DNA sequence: TGTGCCAGCAGTTTGGACAGTTATCAGCCCCAGCATTTT. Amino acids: CASSLDSYQPQHF.

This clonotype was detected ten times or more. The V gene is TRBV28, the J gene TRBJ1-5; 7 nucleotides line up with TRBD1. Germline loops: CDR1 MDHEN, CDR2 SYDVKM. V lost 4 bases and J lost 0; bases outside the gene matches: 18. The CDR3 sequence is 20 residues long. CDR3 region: CASSSPYSRDSYYSNQPQHF. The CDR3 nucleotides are TGTGCCAGCAGTTCCCCCTACTCCCGGGACAGCTATTATAGCAATCAGCCCCAGCATTTT. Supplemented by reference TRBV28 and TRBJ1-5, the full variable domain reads DVKVTQSSRYLVKRTGEKVFLECVQDMDHENMFWYRQDPGLGLRLIYFSYDVKMKEKGDIPEGYSVSREKKERFSLILESASTNQTSMYLCASSSPYSRDSYYSNQPQHFGDGTRLSIL.

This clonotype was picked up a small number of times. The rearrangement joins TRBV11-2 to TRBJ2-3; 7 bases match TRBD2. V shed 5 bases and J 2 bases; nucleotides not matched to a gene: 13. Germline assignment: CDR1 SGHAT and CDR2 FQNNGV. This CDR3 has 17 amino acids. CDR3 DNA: TGTGCCAGCAGCCCATTACTAGCGAAGGCCTTCACAGATACGCAGTATTTT. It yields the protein CASSPLLAKAFTDTQYF.

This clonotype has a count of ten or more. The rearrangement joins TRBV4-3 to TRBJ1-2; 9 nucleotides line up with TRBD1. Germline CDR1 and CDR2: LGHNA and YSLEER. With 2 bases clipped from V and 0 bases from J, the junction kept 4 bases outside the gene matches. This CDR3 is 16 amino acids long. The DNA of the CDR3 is TGCGCCAGCAGCCAATCCACAGGGGGCGCTAACTATGGCTACACCTTC. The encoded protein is CASSQSTGGANYGYTF.

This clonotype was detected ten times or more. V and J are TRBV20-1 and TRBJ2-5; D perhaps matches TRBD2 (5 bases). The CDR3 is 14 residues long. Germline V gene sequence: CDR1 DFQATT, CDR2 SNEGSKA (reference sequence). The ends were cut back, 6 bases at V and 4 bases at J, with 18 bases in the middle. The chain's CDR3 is CSASSPDFTETQYF. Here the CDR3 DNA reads TGCAGTGCGTCCTCCCCGGACTTCACAGAGACCCAGTACTTC.

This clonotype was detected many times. The CDR3 sequence is CASAPGRDEQFF. The CDR3 bases are TGTGCCAGCGCCCCAGGGCGCGATGAGCAGTTCTTC. The chain employs TRBV12-3 or TRBV12-4 and TRBJ2-1; tentative D call: TRBD1 (5 bases). The ends were cut back, 8 bases at V and 8 bases at J, with 13 bases in the middle. The CDR3 loop spans 12 amino acids.

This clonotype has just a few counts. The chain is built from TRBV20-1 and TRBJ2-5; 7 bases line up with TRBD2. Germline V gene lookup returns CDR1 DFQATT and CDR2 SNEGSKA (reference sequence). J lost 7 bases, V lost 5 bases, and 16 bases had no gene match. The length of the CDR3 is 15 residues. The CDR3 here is CSAFKRGGGLGTQYF. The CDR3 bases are TGCAGTGCTTTTAAGCGGGGCGGGGGTTTAGGGACCCAGTACTTC.

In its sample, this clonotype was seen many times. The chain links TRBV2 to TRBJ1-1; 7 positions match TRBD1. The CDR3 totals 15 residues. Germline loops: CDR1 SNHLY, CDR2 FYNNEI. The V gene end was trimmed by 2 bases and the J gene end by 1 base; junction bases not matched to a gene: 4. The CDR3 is CASSELGTENTEAFF. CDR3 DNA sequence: TGTGCCAGCAGTGAATTAGGGACAGAGAACACTGAAGCTTTCTTT.

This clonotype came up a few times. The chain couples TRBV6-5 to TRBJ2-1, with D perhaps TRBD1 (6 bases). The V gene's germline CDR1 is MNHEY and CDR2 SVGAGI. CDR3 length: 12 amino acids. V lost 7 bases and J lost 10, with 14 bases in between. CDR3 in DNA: TGTGCCAGCACTCAGGGGTTTGGGGAGCAGTTCTTC. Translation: CASTQGFGEQFF.

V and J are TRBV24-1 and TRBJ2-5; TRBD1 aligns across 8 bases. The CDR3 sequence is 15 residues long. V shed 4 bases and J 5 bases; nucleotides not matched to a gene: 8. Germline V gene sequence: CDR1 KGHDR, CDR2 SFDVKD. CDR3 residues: CATSEGQGMEETQYF. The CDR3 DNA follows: TGTGCCACCAGTGAAGGACAGGGCATGGAGGAGACCCAGTACTTC.

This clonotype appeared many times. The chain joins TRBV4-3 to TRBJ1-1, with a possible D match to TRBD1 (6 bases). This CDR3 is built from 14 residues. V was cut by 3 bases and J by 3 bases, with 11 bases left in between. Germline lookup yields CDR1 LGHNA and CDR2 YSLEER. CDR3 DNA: TGCGCCAGCAGCCAGCGGGACATAGACACTGAAGCTTTCTTT. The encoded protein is CASSQRDIDTEAFF.

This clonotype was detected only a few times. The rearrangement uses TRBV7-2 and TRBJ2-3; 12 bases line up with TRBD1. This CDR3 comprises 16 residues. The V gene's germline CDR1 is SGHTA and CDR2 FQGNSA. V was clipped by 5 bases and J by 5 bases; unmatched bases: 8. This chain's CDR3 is CASSPHRDRGRDTQYF. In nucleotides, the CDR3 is TGTGCCAGCAGCCCCCACCGGGACAGGGGGCGAGATACGCAGTATTTT.

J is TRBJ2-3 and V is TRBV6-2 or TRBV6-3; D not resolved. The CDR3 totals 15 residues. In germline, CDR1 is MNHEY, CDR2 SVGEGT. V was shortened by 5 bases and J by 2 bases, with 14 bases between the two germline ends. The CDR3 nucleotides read TGTGCCAGCAGTACACAGACCCGATACACAGATACGCAGTATTTT. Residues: CASSTQTRYTDTQYF.

CDR3: CASSATRNEQFF. As DNA, the CDR3 is TGTGCCAGCAGCGCCACTAGGAATGAGCAGTTCTTC. The chain joins TRBV5-4 to TRBJ2-1; D is perhaps TRBD2 (5 bases). There are 12 residues in the CDR3. CDR1 and CDR2 from the germline V gene are SGHNT and YYREEE (reference sequence). V lost 4 bases and J lost 7, with 9 bases in between.